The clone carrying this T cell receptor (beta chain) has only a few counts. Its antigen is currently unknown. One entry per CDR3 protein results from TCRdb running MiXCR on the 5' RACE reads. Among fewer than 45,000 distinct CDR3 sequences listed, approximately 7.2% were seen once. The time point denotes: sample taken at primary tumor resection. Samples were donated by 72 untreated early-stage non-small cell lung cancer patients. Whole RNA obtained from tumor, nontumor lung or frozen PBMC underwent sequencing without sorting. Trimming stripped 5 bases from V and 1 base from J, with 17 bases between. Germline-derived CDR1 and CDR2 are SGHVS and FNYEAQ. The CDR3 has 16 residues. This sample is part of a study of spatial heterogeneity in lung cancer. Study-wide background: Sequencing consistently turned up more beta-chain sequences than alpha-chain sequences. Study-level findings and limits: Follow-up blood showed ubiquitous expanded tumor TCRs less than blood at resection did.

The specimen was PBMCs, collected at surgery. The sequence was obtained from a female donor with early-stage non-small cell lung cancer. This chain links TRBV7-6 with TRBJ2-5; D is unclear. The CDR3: CASSPSASRVQETQYF. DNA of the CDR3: TGTGCCAGCAGCCCTTCGGCATCGAGAGTCCAAGAGACCCAGTACTTC. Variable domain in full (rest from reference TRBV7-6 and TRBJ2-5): GAGVSQSPRYKVTKRGQDVALRCDPISGHVSLYWYRQALGQGPEFLTYFNYEAQQDKSGLPNDRFSAERPEGSISTLTIQRTEQRDSAMYRCASSPSASRVQETQYFGPGTRLLVL.